This TCR beta chain appears in the sequencing data of a study of early T cells in non-severe SARS-CoV-2 infection. Study context: Unpaired chains resulted from sequencing bulk RNA of unsorted whole blood. Study findings and constraints: VDJdb-based matching was biased toward anti-spike CD8 responses and missed private and CD4 specificities.

This clonotype has only a few counts. What it binds is unknown. The TCR library protocol attached unique molecular identifiers to the individual cDNA molecules. TCRdb analysed the 5' RACE reads with MiXCR anew, one entry per CDR3 protein. Of fewer than 95,000 distinct CDR3 sequences listed, 16% were seen once; the top ten hold 4.5% to 6%. The CDR3 extends over 12 amino acids. V was pared by 5 bases and J by 6 bases, with 12 bases between. Germline V lookup: CDR1 SQVTM, CDR2 ANQGSEA. The receptor was derived from an adult who was a healthcare worker with PCR-confirmed SARS-CoV-2 infection or an uninfected control (not recorded which). The chain uses TRBV29-1 and TRBJ2-3; no clear D gene. The starting material was whole blood, obtained at baseline. The CDR3 DNA follows: TGCAGCGTTCTCAGGAGTGGGGATACGCAGTATTTT. Protein: CSVLRSGDTQYF.